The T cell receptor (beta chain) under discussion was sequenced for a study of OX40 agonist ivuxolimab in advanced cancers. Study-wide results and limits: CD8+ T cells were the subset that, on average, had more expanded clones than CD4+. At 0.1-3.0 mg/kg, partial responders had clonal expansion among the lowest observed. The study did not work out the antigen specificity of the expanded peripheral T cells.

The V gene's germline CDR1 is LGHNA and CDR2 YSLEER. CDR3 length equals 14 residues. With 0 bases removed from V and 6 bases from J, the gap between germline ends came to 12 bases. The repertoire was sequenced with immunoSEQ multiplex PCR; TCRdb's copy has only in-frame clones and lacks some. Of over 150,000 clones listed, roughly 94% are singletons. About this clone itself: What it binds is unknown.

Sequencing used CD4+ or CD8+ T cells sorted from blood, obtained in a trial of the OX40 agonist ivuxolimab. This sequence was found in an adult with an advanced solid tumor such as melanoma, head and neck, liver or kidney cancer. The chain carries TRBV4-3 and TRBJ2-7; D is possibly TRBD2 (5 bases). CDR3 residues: CASSQEVWAGEQYF. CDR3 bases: TGCGCCAGCAGCCAAGAAGTGTGGGCGGGCGAGCAGTACTTC.